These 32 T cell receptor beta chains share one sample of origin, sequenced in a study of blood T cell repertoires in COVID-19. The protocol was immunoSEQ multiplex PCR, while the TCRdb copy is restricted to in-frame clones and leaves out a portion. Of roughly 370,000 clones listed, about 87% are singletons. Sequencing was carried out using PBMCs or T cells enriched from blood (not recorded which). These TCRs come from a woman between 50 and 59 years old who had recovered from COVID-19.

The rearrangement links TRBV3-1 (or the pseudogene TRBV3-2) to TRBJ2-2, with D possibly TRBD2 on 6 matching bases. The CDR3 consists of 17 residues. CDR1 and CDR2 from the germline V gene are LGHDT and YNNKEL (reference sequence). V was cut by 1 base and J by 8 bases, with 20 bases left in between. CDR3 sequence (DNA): TGTGCCAGCAGCCAAGTAGTCAGCGGGCCCGGGCAGGGGGAGCTGTTTTTT. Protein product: CASSQVVSGPGQGELFF.

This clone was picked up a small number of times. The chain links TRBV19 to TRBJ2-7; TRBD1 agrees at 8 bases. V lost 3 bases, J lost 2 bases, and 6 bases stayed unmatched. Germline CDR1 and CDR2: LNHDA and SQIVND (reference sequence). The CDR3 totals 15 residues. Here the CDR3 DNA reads TGTGCCAGTAGTATCGAAGGACAGGGTACCTACGAGCAGTACTTC. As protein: CASSIEGQGTYEQYF.

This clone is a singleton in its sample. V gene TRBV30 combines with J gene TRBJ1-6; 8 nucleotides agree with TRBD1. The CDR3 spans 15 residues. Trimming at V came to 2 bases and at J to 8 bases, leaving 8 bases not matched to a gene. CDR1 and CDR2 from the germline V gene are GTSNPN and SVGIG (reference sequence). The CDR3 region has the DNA TGTGCCTGGAGTATTGGACAGGGCCCATATTCACCCCTCCACTTT. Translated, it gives CAWSIGQGPYSPLHF.

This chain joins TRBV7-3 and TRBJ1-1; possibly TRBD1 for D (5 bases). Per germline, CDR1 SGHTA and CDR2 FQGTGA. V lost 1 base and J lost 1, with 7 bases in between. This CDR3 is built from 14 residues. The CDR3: CASSLSGGNTEAFF. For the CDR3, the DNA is TGTGCCAGCAGCTTAAGCGGGGGGAACACTGAAGCTTTCTTT.

CDR3 residues: CAWSVGTGVSYYGYTF. For the CDR3, the DNA is TGTGCCTGGAGTGTCGGGACAGGGGTTTCGTACTATGGCTACACCTTC. The chain links TRBV30 to TRBJ1-2; 10 nucleotides align to TRBD1. With V trimmed by 0 bases and J by 3 bases, 7 bases remained unmatched. CDR1 GTSNPN and CDR2 SVGIG come from the germline V gene (reference sequence). CDR3 length: 16 residues.

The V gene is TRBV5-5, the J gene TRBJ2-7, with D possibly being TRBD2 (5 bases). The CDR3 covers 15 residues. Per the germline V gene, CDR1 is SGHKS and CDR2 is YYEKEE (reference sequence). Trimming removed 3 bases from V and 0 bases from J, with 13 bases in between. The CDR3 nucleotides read TGTGCCAGCAGCTCGGACTCCTGGACCTCCTACGAGCAGTACTTC. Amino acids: CASSSDSWTSYEQYF.

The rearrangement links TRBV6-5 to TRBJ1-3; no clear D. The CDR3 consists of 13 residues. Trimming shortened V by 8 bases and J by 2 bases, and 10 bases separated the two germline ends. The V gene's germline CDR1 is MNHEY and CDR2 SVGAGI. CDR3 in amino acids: CASGESPGNTIYF. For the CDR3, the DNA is TGTGCCAGCGGAGAATCACCTGGAAACACCATATATTTT.

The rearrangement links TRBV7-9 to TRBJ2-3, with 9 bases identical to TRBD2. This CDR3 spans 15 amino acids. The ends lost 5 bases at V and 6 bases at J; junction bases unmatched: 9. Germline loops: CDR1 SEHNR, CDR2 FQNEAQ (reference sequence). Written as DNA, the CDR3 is TGTGCCAGCAGCCCACCTAGCGGGGTCCCCGATACGCAGTATTTT. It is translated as CASSPPSGVPDTQYF.

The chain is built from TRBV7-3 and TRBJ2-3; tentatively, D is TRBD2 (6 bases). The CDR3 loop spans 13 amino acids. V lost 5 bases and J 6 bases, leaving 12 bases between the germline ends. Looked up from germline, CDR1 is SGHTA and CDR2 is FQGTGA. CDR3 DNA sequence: TGTGCCAGCAGCCCCCGCGGAGGGGATACGCAGTATTTT. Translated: CASSPRGGDTQYF.

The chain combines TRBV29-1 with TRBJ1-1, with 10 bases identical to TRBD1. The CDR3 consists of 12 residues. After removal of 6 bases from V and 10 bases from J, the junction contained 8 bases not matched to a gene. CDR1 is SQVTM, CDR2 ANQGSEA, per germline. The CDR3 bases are TGCAGCGTCCGAAATGGACAGGGGGGAGCTTTCTTT. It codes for CSVRNGQGGAFF. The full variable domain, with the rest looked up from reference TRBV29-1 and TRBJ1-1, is SAVISQKPSRDICQRGTSLTIQCQVDSQVTMMFWYRQQPGQSLTLIATANQGSEATYESGFVIDKFPISRPNLTFSTLTVSNMSPEDSSIYLCSVRNGQGGAFFGQGTRLTVV.

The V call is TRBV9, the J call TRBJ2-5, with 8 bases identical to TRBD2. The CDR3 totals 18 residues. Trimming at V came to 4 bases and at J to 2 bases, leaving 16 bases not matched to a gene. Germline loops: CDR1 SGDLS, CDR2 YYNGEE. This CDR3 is CASSPHPTGGADQETQYF. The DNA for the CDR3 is TGTGCCAGCAGCCCGCACCCAACGGGGGGGGCAGATCAAGAGACCCAGTACTTC.

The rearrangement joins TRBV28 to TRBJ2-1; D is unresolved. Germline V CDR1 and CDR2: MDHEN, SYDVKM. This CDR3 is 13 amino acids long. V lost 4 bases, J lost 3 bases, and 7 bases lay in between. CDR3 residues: CASSYRLYNEQFF. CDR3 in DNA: TGTGCCAGCAGTTACCGACTCTACAATGAGCAGTTCTTC.

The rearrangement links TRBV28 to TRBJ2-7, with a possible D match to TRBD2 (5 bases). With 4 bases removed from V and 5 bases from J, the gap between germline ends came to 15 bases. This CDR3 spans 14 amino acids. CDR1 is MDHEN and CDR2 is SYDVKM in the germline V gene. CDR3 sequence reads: CASSSIAREDEQYF. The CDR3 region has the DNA TGTGCCAGCAGTTCGATAGCGAGGGAAGACGAGCAGTACTTC.

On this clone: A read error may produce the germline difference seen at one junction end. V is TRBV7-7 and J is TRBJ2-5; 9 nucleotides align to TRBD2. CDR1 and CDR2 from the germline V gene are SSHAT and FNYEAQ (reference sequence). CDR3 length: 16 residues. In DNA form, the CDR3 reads TGTGCTAGCAGCTTAGCGATGGCGGGGGGGCTTGAGACCCAGTACTTC. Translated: CASSLAMAGGLETQYF.

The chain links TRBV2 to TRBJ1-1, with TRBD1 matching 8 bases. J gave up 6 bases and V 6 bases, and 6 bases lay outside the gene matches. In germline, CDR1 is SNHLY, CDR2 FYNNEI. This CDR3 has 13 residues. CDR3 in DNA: TGTGCCAGCAGCGTCGGGACAGGTGCTGAAGCTTTCTTT. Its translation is CASSVGTGAEAFF. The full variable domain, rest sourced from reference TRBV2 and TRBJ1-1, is EPEVTQTPSHQVTQMGQEVILRCVPISNHLYFYWYRQILGQKVEFLVSFYNNEISEKSEIFDDQFSVERPDGSNFTLKIRSTKLEDSAMYFCASSVGTGAEAFFGQGTRLTVV.

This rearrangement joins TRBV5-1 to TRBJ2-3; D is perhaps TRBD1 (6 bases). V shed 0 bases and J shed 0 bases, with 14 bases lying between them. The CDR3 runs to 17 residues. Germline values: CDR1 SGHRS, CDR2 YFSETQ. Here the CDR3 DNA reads TGCGCCAGCAGCTTGGGCCTCCCAGGGGCGAGCACAGATACGCAGTATTTT. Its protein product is CASSLGLPGASTDTQYF.

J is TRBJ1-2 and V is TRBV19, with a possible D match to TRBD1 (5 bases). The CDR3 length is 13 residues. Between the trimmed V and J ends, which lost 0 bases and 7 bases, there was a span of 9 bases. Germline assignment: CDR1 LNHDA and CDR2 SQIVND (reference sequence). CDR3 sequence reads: CASSIEGVVGYTF. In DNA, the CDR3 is TGTGCCAGTAGTATAGAAGGGGTCGTTGGCTACACCTTC. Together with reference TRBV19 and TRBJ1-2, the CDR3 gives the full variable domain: DGGITQSPKYLFRKEGQNVTLSCEQNLNHDAMYWYRQDPGQGLRLIYYSQIVNDFQKGDIAEGYSVSREKKESFPLTVTSAQKNPTAFYLCASSIEGVVGYTFGSGTRLTVV.

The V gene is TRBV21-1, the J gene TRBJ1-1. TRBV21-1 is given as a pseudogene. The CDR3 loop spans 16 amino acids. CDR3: CASSKETPRDSSRAFF. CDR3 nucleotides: TGTGCCAGCAGCAAAGAAACCCCCCGGGACTCATCAAGGGCTTTCTTT.

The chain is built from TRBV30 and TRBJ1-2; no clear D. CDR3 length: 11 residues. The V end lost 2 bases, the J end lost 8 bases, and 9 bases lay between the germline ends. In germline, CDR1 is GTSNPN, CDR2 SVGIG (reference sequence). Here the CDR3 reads CAWSSLVGYTF. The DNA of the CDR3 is TGTGCCTGGAGTAGCCTAGTCGGCTACACCTTC.

Here the CDR3 reads CASSLITATNEKLFF. CDR3 in DNA: TGTGCCAGCAGTTTAATAACGGCAACTAATGAAAAACTGTTTTTT. J is TRBJ1-4 and V is TRBV28; D call uncertain. The CDR3 totals 15 residues. With 2 bases removed from V and 0 bases from J, the gap between germline ends came to 7 bases. The germline V gene encodes CDR1 MDHEN and CDR2 SYDVKM.

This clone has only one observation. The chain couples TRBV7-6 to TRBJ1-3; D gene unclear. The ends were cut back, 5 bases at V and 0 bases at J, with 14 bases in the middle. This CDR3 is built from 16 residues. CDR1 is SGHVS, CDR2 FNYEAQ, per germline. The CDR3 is CASSRYGRDSGNTIYF. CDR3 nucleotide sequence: TGTGCCAGCAGCCGATATGGACGGGACTCTGGAAACACCATATATTTT.

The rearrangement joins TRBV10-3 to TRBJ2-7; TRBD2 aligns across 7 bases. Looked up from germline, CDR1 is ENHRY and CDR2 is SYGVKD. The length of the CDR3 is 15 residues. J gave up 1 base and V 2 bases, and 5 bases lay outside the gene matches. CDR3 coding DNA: TGTGCCATCAGTGAGGTCGGGGGGAGGTCCTACGAGCAGTACTTC. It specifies CAISEVGGRSYEQYF.

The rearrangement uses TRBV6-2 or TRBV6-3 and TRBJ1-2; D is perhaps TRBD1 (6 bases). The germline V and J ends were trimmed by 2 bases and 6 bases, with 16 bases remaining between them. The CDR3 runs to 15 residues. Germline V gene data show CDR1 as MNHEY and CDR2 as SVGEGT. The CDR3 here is CASSYLKQGVDGYTF. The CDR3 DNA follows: TGTGCCAGCAGTTACCTCAAACAGGGTGTCGATGGCTACACCTTC.

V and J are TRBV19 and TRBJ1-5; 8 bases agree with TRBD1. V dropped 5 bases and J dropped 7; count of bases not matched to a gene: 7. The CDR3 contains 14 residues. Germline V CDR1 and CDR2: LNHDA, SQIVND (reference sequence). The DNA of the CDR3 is TGTGCCAGTAGTCGACAGGGACAGGAACAGCCCCAGCATTTT. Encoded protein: CASSRQGQEQPQHF.

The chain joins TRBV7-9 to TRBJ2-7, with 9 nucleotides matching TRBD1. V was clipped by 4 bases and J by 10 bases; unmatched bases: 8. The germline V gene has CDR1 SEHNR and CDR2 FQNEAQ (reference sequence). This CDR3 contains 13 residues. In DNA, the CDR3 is TGTGCCAGCAGCTGGGGACAGGGTTCTCTCCAGTACTTC. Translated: CASSWGQGSLQYF. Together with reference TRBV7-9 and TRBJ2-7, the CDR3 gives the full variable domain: DTGVSQNPRHKITKRGQNVTFRCDPISEHNRLYWYRQTLGQGPEFLTYFQNEAQLEKSRLLSDRFSAERPKGSFSTLEIQRTEQGDSAMYLCASSWGQGSLQYFGPGTRLTVT.

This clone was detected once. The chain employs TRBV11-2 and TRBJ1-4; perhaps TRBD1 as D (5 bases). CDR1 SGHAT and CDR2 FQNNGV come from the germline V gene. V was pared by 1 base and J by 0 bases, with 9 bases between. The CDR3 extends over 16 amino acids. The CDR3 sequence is CASSLGAGTTNEKLFF. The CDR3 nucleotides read TGTGCCAGCAGCTTAGGGGCAGGGACAACTAATGAAAAACTGTTTTTT.

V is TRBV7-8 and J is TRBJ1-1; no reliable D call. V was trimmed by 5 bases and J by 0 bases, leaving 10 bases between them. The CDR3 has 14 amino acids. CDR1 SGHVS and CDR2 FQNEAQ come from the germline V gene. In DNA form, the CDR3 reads TGTGCCAGCAGCCTCAGTACAATGAACACTGAAGCTTTCTTT. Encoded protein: CASSLSTMNTEAFF.

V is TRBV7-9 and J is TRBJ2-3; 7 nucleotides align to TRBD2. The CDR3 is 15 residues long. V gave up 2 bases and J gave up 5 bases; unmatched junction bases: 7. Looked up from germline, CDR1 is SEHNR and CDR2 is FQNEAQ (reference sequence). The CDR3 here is CASSLSRGGLDTQYF. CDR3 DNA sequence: TGTGCCAGCAGCTTAAGCCGGGGAGGGCTAGATACGCAGTATTTT.

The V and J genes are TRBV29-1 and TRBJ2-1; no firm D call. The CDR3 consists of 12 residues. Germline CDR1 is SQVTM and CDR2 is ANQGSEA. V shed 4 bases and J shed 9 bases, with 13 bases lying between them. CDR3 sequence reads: CSVGVAPSEQFF. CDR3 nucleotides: TGCAGCGTTGGAGTAGCCCCCAGTGAGCAGTTCTTC.

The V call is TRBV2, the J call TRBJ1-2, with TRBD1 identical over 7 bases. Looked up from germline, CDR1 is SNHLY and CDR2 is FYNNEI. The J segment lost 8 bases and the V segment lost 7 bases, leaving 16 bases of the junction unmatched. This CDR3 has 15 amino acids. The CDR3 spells CASIPFFETGSGYTF. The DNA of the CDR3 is TGTGCCAGCATTCCTTTTTTTGAGACAGGGAGCGGCTACACCTTC.

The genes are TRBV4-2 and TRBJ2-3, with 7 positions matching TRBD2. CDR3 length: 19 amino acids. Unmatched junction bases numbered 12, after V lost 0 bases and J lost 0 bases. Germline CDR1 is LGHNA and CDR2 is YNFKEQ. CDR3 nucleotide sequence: TGTGCCAGCAGCCAAGATGGTGGACTAGACGTATCTAGCACAGATACGCAGTATTTT. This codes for CASSQDGGLDVSSTDTQYF.

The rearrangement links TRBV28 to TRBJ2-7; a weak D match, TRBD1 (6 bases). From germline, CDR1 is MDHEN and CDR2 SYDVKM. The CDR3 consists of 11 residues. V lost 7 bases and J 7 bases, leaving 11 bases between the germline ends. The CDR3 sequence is CASTTRGEQYF. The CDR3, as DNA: TGTGCCAGCACTACTAGGGGGGAGCAGTACTTC.